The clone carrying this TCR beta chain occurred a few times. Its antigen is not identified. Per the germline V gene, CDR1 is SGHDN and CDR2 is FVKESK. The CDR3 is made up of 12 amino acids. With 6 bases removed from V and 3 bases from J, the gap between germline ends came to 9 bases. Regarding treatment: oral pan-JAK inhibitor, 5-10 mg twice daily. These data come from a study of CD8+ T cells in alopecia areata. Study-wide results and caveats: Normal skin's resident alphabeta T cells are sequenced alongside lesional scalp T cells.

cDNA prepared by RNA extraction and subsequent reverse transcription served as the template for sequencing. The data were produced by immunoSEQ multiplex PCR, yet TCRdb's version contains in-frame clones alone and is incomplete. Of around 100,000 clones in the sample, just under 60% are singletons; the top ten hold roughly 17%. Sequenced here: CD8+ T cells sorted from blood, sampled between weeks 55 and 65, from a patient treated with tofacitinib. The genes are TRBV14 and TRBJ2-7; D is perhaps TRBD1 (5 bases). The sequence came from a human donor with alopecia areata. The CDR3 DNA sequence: TGTGCCAGCAGTGTCAGGGACTACGAGCAGTACTTC. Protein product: CASSVRDYEQYF.